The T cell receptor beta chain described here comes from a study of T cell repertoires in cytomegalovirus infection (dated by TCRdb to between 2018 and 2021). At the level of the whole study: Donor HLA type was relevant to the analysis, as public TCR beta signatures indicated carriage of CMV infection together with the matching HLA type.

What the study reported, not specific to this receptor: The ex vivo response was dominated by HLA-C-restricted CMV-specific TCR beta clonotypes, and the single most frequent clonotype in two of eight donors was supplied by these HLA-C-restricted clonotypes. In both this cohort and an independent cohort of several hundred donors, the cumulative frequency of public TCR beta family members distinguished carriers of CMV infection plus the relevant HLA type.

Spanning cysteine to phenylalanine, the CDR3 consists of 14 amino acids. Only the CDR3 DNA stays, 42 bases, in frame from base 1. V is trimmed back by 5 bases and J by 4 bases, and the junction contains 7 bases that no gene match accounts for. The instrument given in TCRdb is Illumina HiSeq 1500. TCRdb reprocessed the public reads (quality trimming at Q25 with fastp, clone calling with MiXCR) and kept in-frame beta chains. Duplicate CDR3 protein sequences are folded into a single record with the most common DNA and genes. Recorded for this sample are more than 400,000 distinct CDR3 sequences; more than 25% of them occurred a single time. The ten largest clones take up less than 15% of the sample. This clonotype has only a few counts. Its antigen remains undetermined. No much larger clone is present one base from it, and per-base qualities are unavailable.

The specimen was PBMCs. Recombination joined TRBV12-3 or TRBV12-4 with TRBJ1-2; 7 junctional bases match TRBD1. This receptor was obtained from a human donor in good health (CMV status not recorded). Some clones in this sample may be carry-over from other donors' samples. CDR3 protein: CASSGPGTAYGYTF. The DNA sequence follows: TGTGCCAGCAGTGGCCCCGGGACAGCCTATGGCTACACCTTC.